This is a list of T cell receptor beta chains from one sample in a study of vaccination and CD4 T cells after COVID-19. These receptors' antigens are unknown. TCRdb ran MiXCR on the PCR reads and lists one entry per CDR3 protein. The sample records thousands of distinct CDR3 sequences, 46% being singletons. Sequences were obtained from CD4+ T cells from blood, cultured in vitro. Receptor source: a human donor in good health. CDR3s include the opening cysteine and the closing phenylalanine or tryptophan. The D gene is left open where the match is weak. A clone size is listed for some rows: how often the clone was seen (once, few, many), or a class if it is expanded.

d_gene,abundance,v_gene,j_gene,CDR3nt,CDR3aa
TRBD1,.,TRBV6-2/TRBV6-3,TRBJ2-5,TGTGCCAGCAGTTACCAACAGGGGGGATTGGGAGAGACCCAGTACTTC,CASSYQQGGLGETQYF
.,.,TRBV5-6,TRBJ1-2,TGTGCCAGCAGCTTGAACAGGGCCCGTGGCTACACCTTC,CASSLNRARGYTF
.,.,TRBV7-9,TRBJ1-3,TGTGCCAGCAGCGAGGGTTATGGAGAGAACGGAAACACCATATATTTT,CASSEGYGENGNTIYF
TRBD2,.,TRBV6-1,TRBJ2-5,TGTGCCAGCAGTCCCACCGGGACTAGCGGCCCAGAGACCCAGTACTTC,CASSPTGTSGPETQYF
.,.,TRBV6-2/TRBV6-3,TRBJ1-5,TGTGCCAGCAGCACCTACGGGGGCAATCAGCCCCAGCATTTT,CASSTYGGNQPQHF
.,.,TRBV6-5,TRBJ2-5,TGTGCCAGCAGTTACTCGATGACAGGAAAGACCCAGTACTTC,CASSYSMTGKTQYF
.,few,TRBV19,TRBJ2-3,TGTGCCAGTAGTATGCACGGGTATACGCAGTATTTT,CASSMHGYTQYF
.,.,TRBV20-1,TRBJ1-1,TGCAGTGCTACTAACCAGGATAACACTGAAGCTTTCTTT,CSATNQDNTEAFF
.,.,TRBV6-1,TRBJ2-5,TGTGCCAGCAGTGATCATCCACCGGGGGCAGCCGCCCAAGAGACCCAGTACTTC,CASSDHPPGAAAQETQYF
.,large,TRBV30,TRBJ1-2,TGTGCCTGGAGTGTAAACGCAGGGCTCTATGGCTACACCTTC,CAWSVNAGLYGYTF